Below, one TCR beta chain is given with its context. The data derive from a study of blood T cell repertoires in COVID-19. Sequencing used immunoSEQ multiplex PCR; TCRdb keeps in-frame clones, though not all of them. The sample yields about 110,000 clones, 82% seen once. Sequencing was carried out using peripheral blood. The TCR was taken from a woman aged 55-69 years with acute or convalescent COVID-19.

CDR3 DNA: TGTGCCAGCAGCTTAGTGAGGGACAGTGAAGCTTTCTTT. Encoded protein: CASSLVRDSEAFF. The genes are TRBV7-9 and TRBJ1-1; 7 bases line up with TRBD1. With V trimmed by 1 base and J by 7 bases, 3 bases remained unmatched. The CDR3 sequence is 13 residues long. CDR1 and CDR2 from the germline V gene are SEHNR and FQNEAQ (reference sequence).